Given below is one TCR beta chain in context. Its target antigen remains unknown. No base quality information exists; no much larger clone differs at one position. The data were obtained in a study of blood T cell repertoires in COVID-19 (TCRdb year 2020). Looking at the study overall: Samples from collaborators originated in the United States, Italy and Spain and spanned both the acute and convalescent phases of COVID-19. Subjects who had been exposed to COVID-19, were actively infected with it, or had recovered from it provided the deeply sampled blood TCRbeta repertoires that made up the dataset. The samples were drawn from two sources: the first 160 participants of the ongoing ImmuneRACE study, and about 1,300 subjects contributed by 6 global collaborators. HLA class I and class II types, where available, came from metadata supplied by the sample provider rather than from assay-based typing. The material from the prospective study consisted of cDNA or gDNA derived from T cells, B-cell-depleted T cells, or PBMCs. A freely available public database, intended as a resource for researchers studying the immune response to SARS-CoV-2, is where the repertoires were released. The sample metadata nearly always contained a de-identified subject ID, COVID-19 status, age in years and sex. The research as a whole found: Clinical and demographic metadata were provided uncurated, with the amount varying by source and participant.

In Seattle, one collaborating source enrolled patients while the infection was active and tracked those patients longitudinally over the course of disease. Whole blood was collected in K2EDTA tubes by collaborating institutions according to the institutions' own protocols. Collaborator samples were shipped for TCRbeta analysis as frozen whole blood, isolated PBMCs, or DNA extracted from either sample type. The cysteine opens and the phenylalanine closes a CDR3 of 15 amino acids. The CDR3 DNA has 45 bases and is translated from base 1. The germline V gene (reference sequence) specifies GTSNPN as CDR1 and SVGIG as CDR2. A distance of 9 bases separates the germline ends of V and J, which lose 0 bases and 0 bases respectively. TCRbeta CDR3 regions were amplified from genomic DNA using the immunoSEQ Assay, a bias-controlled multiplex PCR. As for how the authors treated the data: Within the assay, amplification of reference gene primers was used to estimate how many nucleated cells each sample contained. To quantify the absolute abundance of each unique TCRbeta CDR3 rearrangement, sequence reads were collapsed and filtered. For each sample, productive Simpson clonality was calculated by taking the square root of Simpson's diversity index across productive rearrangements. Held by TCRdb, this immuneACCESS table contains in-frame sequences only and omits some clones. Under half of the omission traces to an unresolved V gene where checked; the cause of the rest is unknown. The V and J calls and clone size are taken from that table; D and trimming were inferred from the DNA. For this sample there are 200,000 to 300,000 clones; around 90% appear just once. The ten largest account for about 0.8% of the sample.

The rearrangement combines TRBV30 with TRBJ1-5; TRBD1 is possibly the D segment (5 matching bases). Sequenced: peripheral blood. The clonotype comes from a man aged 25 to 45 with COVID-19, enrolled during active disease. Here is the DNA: TGTGCCTGGAGTGTAGGGGCGCTTAGCAATCAGCCCCAGCATTTT. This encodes CAWSVGALSNQPQHF.